The rows below give T cell receptor beta chains drawn from one sample of a study of cytomegalovirus exposure and HLA in healthy donors. This table comes from immunoSEQ multiplex PCR, and its TCRdb copy is limited to in-frame clones, with some not included. The listing contains about 75,000 clones. Sequenced: PBMCs. Receptors originate from a man between 18 and 35 years old in good health and CMV-seropositive. CDR3s include the opening cysteine and the closing phenylalanine or tryptophan. The D gene is left open where the match is weak.

CASSPHDTAYEQYF	TGTGCCAGCAGCCCTCACGACACCGCATACGAGCAGTACTTC	NA	TRBJ2-7	TRBV7-2
CASSLAFDRAGETQYF	TGTGCCAGCAGCTTAGCGTTTGACAGGGCGGGAGAGACCCAGTACTTC	TRBD1	TRBJ2-5	TRBV7-9
CASSLGGGEVAEAFF	TGCGCCAGCAGCTTGGGGGGGGGCGAGGTCGCTGAAGCTTTCTTT	NA	TRBJ1-1	TRBV5-1
CASSPGGMNTEAFF	TGTGCCAGCAGCCCCGGGGGAATGAACACTGAAGCTTTCTTT	NA	TRBJ1-1	TRBV7-9
CASSQFGQGAQRETQYF	TGTGCCAGCAGTCAGTTCGGGCAGGGGGCTCAAAGAGAGACCCAGTACTTC	TRBD1	TRBJ2-5	TRBV28
CASSLLSDSEKLFF	TGTGCCAGCAGTTTATTATCGGACAGCGAAAAACTGTTTTTT	NA	TRBJ1-4	TRBV28
CASSLLIRGGNSPLHF	TGTGCCAGCAGTTTATTAATCAGGGGTGGCAATTCACCCCTCCACTTT	NA	TRBJ1-6	TRBV28
CASSLRGLNTGELFF	TGTGCCAGCAGTTTAAGGGGCCTGAACACCGGGGAGCTGTTTTTT	NA	TRBJ2-2	TRBV28
CAVLAPGHQNTGELFF	TGTGCAGTCCTAGCCCCGGGACATCAGAACACCGGGGAGCTGTTTTTT	NA	TRBJ2-2	TRBV27
CSVGTGSSYEQYF	TGCAGCGTTGGGACAGGGAGCTCCTACGAGCAGTACTTC	TRBD1	TRBJ2-7	TRBV29-1
CAWSVGARQGASYEQYF	TGTGCCTGGAGTGTTGGGGCACGACAGGGGGCTTCCTACGAGCAGTACTTC	TRBD1	TRBJ2-7	TRBV30
CASTSGVIEIISYNEQFF	TGTGCCAGTACCTCAGGGGTCATAGAAATTATCTCCTACAATGAGCAGTTCTTC	NA	TRBJ2-1	TRBV19
CASRGDRGDEKLFF	TGCGCCAGCAGGGGGGACAGGGGGGATGAAAAACTGTTTTTT	TRBD1	TRBJ1-4	TRBV10-2
CASSLGGSLGNTIYF	TGTGCCAGCAGTCTCGGGGGGTCGTTGGGAAACACCATATATTTT	NA	TRBJ1-3	TRBV27
CASSLGRGPYEQYF	TGTGCCAGCAGCTTGGGCAGGGGGCCGTACGAGCAGTACTTC	TRBD1	TRBJ2-7	TRBV5-6
CASSLSSGQGIPIYTDTQYF	TGCGCCAGCAGCCTGAGTAGCGGACAGGGGATCCCGATCTACACAGATACGCAGTATTTT	TRBD1	TRBJ2-3	TRBV5-1
CASSQLGLADNEQFF	TGCGCCAGCAGCCAACTGGGACTAGCAGACAATGAGCAGTTCTTC	TRBD2	TRBJ2-1	TRBV4-1
CASSGPGIGGGNEQFF	TGTGCCAGCAGCGGCCCGGGAATTGGTGGAGGCAATGAGCAGTTCTTC	NA	TRBJ2-1	TRBV9
CASSLGQGLNEKLFF	TGTGCCAGCAGCTTAGGACAGGGACTTAATGAAAAACTGTTTTTT	TRBD1	TRBJ1-4	TRBV7-9
CASITYAGRKDAFF	TGTGCCAGCATTACCTACGCGGGCCGAAAGGACGCTTTCTTT	NA	TRBJ1-1	TRBV28
CASKLLAGAAFF	TGTGCCAGTAAATTATTGGCAGGTGCGGCTTTCTTT	NA	TRBJ1-1	TRBV19
CASSLDRDSNSPLHF	TGCGCCAGCAGCTTGGACCGGGACAGCAATTCACCCCTCCACTTT	TRBD1	TRBJ1-6	TRBV5-1
CASSPRFAEAFF	TGTGCCAGCAGCCCGCGCTTCGCTGAAGCTTTCTTT	NA	TRBJ1-1	TRBV7-8
CASSKKEGARRNTIYF	TGTGCCAGCAGCAAAAAGGAGGGCGCGAGGCGAAACACCATATATTTT	NA	TRBJ1-3	TRBV28
CASSNIPLAGANEQFF	TGCGCCAGCAGCAACATTCCTCTAGCGGGGGCCAATGAGCAGTTCTTC	TRBD2	TRBJ2-1	TRBV5-1
CASSRYRGTSGRSGYEQYF	TGTGCCAGCAGCCGGTATCGGGGGACTAGCGGGAGGTCTGGCTACGAGCAGTACTTC	TRBD2	TRBJ2-7	TRBV5-4